This T cell receptor (beta chain) was obtained from a study of T cell responses to AZD1222 COVID-19 vaccine. Germline CDR1 SGHRS, CDR2 YFSETQ. The CDR3 is made up of 14 amino acids. V gave up 4 bases and J gave up 8 bases; unmatched junction bases: 7. In its sample, this clone was seen once. The method was immunoSEQ multiplex PCR; TCRdb's version includes in-frame clones alone and lacks a portion of them. The repertoire includes 180,000 or so clones, about 86% of them detected once, and approximately 7.7% sits in the top ten. The rearrangement uses TRBV5-1 and TRBJ2-7, with TRBD1 identical over 12 bases. This TCR was recovered from an adult in good health. The sequences come from peripheral blood, collected on day 0 of AZD1222 vaccination. The CDR3 sequence is CASSLGGQGAKQYF. The CDR3 bases are TGCGCCAGCAGCCTGGGGGGACAGGGGGCAAAGCAGTACTTC.